Below, 20 T cell receptor beta chains from the same sample are listed, as sequenced in a study of blood T cell repertoires in COVID-19. Here immunoSEQ multiplex PCR was the method, and the copy in TCRdb shows in-frame clones only, minus some. Of approximately 300,000 clones detected, roughly nine tenths appear once; the ten largest clones hold 2.6%. Sequenced sample: PBMCs or T cells enriched from blood (not recorded which). The source is a man aged 55 to 70 who had recovered from COVID-19.

The rearrangement links TRBV5-4 to TRBJ2-7; weak D call: TRBD2 (6 bases). The CDR3 totals 14 residues. Germline lookup yields CDR1 SGHNT and CDR2 YYREEE (reference sequence). V lost 4 bases, J lost 0 bases, and 11 bases lay in between. In DNA form, the CDR3 reads TGTGCCAGCAGCGGTAGCGGAAGCTCCTACGAGCAGTACTTC. It yields the protein CASSGSGSSYEQYF.

This chain connects TRBV6-5 to TRBJ1-5; D unresolved. Trimming removed 7 bases from V and 1 base from J, with 11 bases in between. The germline V gene encodes CDR1 MNHEY and CDR2 SVGAGI. CDR3 length: 14 residues. This chain's CDR3 is CASNARRSNQPQHF. The CDR3 nucleotides are TGTGCCAGCAACGCACGCCGGAGCAATCAGCCCCAGCATTTT.

The rearrangement links TRBV4-1 to TRBJ1-2; 9 bases are shared with TRBD1. The CDR3 contains 15 residues. Germline loops: CDR1 MGHRA, CDR2 YSYEKL. Losses at the gene ends were 4 bases for V and 2 bases for J; bases not matched to a gene: 5. The CDR3 region is CASSPGQGGNYGYTF. The CDR3 coding sequence is TGCGCCAGCAGCCCGGGACAGGGAGGAAACTATGGCTACACCTTC.

The chain carries TRBV5-5 and TRBJ1-1; no definite D call. V lost 5 bases and J lost 4, with 15 bases in between. CDR3 length: 14 amino acids. Germline-derived CDR1 and CDR2 are SGHKS and YYEKEE (reference sequence). CDR3 region: CASRPRTGSTEAFF. The CDR3 nucleotides are TGTGCCAGCAGACCGAGGACGGGGAGCACTGAAGCTTTCTTT.

This chain links TRBV19 with TRBJ1-2, with D unclear. This CDR3 is 14 amino acids long. The germline V gene encodes CDR1 LNHDA and CDR2 SQIVND (reference sequence). V lost 7 bases and J 0 bases, leaving 12 bases between the germline ends. CDR3 sequence (DNA): TGTGCCAGTACCGATGGACTCTCTAACTATGGCTACACCTTC. The encoded protein is CASTDGLSNYGYTF. The variable domain in full, completed from reference TRBV19 and TRBJ1-2, reads DGGITQSPKYLFRKEGQNVTLSCEQNLNHDAMYWYRQDPGQGLRLIYYSQIVNDFQKGDIAEGYSVSREKKESFPLTVTSAQKNPTAFYLCASTDGLSNYGYTFGSGTRLTVV.

J is TRBJ1-1 and V is TRBV9; possible D gene TRBD1, 5 bases. The CDR3 consists of 19 residues. Trimming stripped 4 bases from V and 0 bases from J, with 25 bases between. CDR1 SGDLS and CDR2 YYNGEE come from the germline V gene. The CDR3 DNA reads TGTGCCAGCAGCCACGAAAATGACAGAGGCGGAGTACTGAACACTGAAGCTTTCTTT. This translates into CASSHENDRGGVLNTEAFF. The whole variable domain, filled in from reference TRBV9 and TRBJ1-1, reads DSGVTQTPKHLITATGQRVTLRCSPRSGDLSVYWYQQSLDQGLQFLIQYYNGEERAKGNILERFSAQQFPDLHSELNLSSLELGDSALYFCASSHENDRGGVLNTEAFFGQGTRLTVV.

This chain connects TRBV19 to TRBJ1-1; TRBD1 matches at 8 bases. This CDR3 contains 14 residues. V trimming: 2 bases; J trimming: 5 bases; junction bases outside the gene matches: 4. CDR1 and CDR2 (germline): LNHDA, SQIVND (reference sequence). The CDR3 region has the DNA TGTGCCAGTAGTATAAACAGGGGGAAGACTGAAGCTTTCTTT. It is translated as CASSINRGKTEAFF.

The chain uses TRBV11-2 and TRBJ1-6; D remains ambiguous. Germline-derived CDR1 and CDR2 are SGHAT and FQNNGV. V was clipped by 6 bases and J by 7 bases, with 19 bases between them. The CDR3 is 16 amino acids. The CDR3 sequence is CASSPAGALRNSPLHF. The CDR3 DNA reads as TGTGCCAGCAGTCCTGCGGGCGCTCTTCGCAATTCACCCCTCCACTTT.

The chain employs TRBV4-2 and TRBJ2-2; the match to TRBD2 covers 10 bases. The CDR3 runs 17 residues. J gave up 2 bases and V 0 bases, and 3 bases lay outside the gene matches. Germline CDR1 reads LGHNA; CDR2 reads YNFKEQ. Here the CDR3 reads CASSQDIAGGNTGELFF. The CDR3 nucleotides are TGTGCCAGCAGCCAAGATATAGCGGGGGGAAACACCGGGGAGCTGTTTTTT.

This chain connects TRBV9 to TRBJ2-5; 7 bases fit TRBD2. Germline V gives CDR1 SGDLS, CDR2 YYNGEE. V dropped 0 bases and J dropped 2; count of bases not matched to a gene: 7. The CDR3 length is 16 residues. CDR3 sequence (DNA): TGTGCCAGCAGCGTAGGGGTTAGCGGGCCTCAAGAGACCCAGTACTTC. Translating gives CASSVGVSGPQETQYF.

The chain carries TRBV6-5 and TRBJ1-5, with unresolved D. The CDR3 runs to 14 residues. V was pared by 4 bases and J by 2 bases, with 9 bases between. Per germline, CDR1 MNHEY and CDR2 SVGAGI. This chain's CDR3 is CASSSSSGNQPQHF. The CDR3, as DNA: TGTGCCAGCAGTTCGAGCTCGGGCAATCAGCCCCAGCATTTT.

The J gene is TRBJ2-1, the V gene TRBV7-8; 12 bases agree with TRBD2. V lost 5 bases to trimming and J lost 2 bases; unmatched junction nucleotides: 7. Germline lookup yields CDR1 SGHVS and CDR2 FQNEAQ. The CDR3 contains 17 residues. Here the CDR3 reads CASSIGTSGYTYNEQFF. Written as DNA, the CDR3 is TGTGCCAGCAGCATAGGGACTAGCGGGTATACCTACAATGAGCAGTTCTTC.

The V gene is TRBV4-3, the J gene TRBJ1-1; tentative D call: TRBD1 (5 bases). Trimming took 3 bases from V and 4 from J, leaving 9 bases between them. Germline V gives CDR1 LGHNA, CDR2 YSLEER. The CDR3 contains 13 residues. The CDR3 reads CASSQKGFTEAFF. The CDR3 nucleotides are TGCGCCAGCAGCCAGAAGGGGTTCACTGAAGCTTTCTTT.

The rearrangement links TRBV3-1 (or the pseudogene TRBV3-2) to TRBJ2-5; the D gene is possibly TRBD1 (6 bases). V dropped 3 bases and J dropped 7 bases, with 12 bases sitting between them. CDR1 is LGHDT and CDR2 is YNNKEL in the germline V gene (reference sequence). CDR3 length: 13 residues. CDR3 sequence: CASSHDRMGTQYF. Here the CDR3 DNA reads TGTGCCAGCAGCCATGACAGGATGGGGACCCAGTACTTC.

This clone was seen a single time. This chain uses TRBV30 with TRBJ1-6; maybe TRBD1 (6 bases). Germline values: CDR1 GTSNPN, CDR2 SVGIG (reference sequence). The CDR3 totals 15 residues. Deletions cut 3 bases from V and 7 bases from J, with 16 bases between. Here the CDR3 reads CAWSIGGADNSPLHF. In DNA form, the CDR3 reads TGTGCCTGGAGCATAGGGGGTGCGGACAATTCACCCCTCCACTTT.

V and J are TRBV9 and TRBJ1-2, with 9 bases fitting TRBD1. CDR3 length: 15 residues. Germline CDR1 and CDR2: SGDLS and YYNGEE. After removal of 4 bases from V and 4 bases from J, the junction contained 8 bases not matched to a gene. The CDR3 DNA sequence: TGTGCCAGCAGCCCTCGGACAGGGGTGGGCTATGGCTACACCTTC. It translates to CASSPRTGVGYGYTF.

The rearrangement links TRBV7-9 to TRBJ2-2, with D tentatively TRBD2 (5 bases). With 2 bases removed from V and 3 bases from J, the gap between germline ends came to 13 bases. This CDR3 has 16 residues. Germline V lookup: CDR1 SEHNR, CDR2 FQNEAQ (reference sequence). The CDR3 DNA sequence: TGTGCCAGCAGCTTATCCGGTGGAGGAGACACCGGGGAGCTGTTTTTT. Translation: CASSLSGGGDTGELFF.

This clone has only a few counts. The chain recombines TRBV9 with TRBJ1-1; TRBD1 aligns across 7 bases. The length of the CDR3 is 15 residues. Germline V gene data show CDR1 as SGDLS and CDR2 as YYNGEE. V dropped 4 bases and J dropped 4; count of bases not matched to a gene: 10. The CDR3 sequence: CASSNRQGMSTEAFF. CDR3 nucleotides: TGTGCCAGCAGCAACCGACAGGGAATGAGCACTGAAGCTTTCTTT.

The chain couples TRBV27 to TRBJ1-2, with D perhaps matching TRBD1 (6 bases). V lost 6 bases and J lost 4, with 12 bases in between. In germline, CDR1 is MNHEY, CDR2 SMNVEV (reference sequence). The CDR3 covers 13 residues. CDR3 bases: TGTGCCAGCAGCAGCGAAGGGGGCTATGGCTACACCTTC. Translated, it gives CASSSEGGYGYTF.

This chain uses TRBV4-1 with TRBJ2-3; a weak D match, TRBD2 (5 bases). V shed 6 bases and J shed 4 bases, with 17 bases lying between them. The CDR3 sequence is 15 residues long. Germline CDR1 reads MGHRA; CDR2 reads YSYEKL. The CDR3 DNA sequence: TGCGCCAGCAGGGAGCGGATCGTCGGGGCAGATACGCAGTATTTT. The encoded protein is CASRERIVGADTQYF.